The TCR beta chain described here comes from a study of OX40 agonist ivuxolimab in advanced cancers. Study at large: Patients' therapy was ivuxolimab, an antibody that acts as an agonist of OX40 (CD134). Dosing consisted of intravenous ivuxolimab at 0.01 to 10 mg/kg every 2 weeks.

Germline V CDR1 and CDR2: MGHRA, YSYEKL. CDR3 length equals 16 residues. Trimming left V 0 bases short and J 1 base short, with 11 bases between. Only in-frame clones appear in the TCRdb table, and some are missing; sequencing was by immunoSEQ multiplex PCR. Of around 20,000 clones listed, 70% to 85% are singletons. Relative to its sample, this clone is medium-sized. This TCR came from an adult with an advanced solid tumor such as melanoma, head and neck, liver or kidney cancer. Sequencing was performed on CD4+ or CD8+ T cells sorted from blood, taken in a trial of the OX40 agonist ivuxolimab. The genes are TRBV4-1 and TRBJ2-3; perhaps D is TRBD1 or TRBD2 (5 bases each). The CDR3 nucleotides are TGCGCCAGCAGCCAAGAGGCCCAGGGAGGCACAGATACGCAGTATTTT. Its protein is CASSQEAQGGTDTQYF.